This TCR beta chain was sequenced for a study of response to subunit inactivated influenza vaccine. The study, taken as a whole, reports: The authors put forward the suggestion that each seasonal influenza vaccination may bring in only a limited number of new T cells.

Regarding this clonotype: Its target is unknown.

Germline CDR1 reads SGHVS; CDR2 reads FQNEAQ. The V gene end was trimmed by 5 bases and the J gene end by 5 bases; junction bases not matched to a gene: 7. The CDR3 spans 15 residues. One entry per CDR3 protein, called by TCRdb with MiXCR from the RT-PCR reads. The sample has 500,000 to 750,000 distinct CDR3 sequences; 12% to 15% are singletons. The chain employs TRBV7-8 and TRBJ2-2; 8 bases align to TRBD2. The TCR was taken from a man aged 50 to 59 who received an inactivated influenza vaccine. The specimen comprised PBMCs from blood, sampled roughly 12 days after vaccination. The CDR3 region has the DNA TGTGCCAGCAGCGCCGGGACTAGTAAAACCGGGGAGCTGTTTTTT. It specifies CASSAGTSKTGELFF.